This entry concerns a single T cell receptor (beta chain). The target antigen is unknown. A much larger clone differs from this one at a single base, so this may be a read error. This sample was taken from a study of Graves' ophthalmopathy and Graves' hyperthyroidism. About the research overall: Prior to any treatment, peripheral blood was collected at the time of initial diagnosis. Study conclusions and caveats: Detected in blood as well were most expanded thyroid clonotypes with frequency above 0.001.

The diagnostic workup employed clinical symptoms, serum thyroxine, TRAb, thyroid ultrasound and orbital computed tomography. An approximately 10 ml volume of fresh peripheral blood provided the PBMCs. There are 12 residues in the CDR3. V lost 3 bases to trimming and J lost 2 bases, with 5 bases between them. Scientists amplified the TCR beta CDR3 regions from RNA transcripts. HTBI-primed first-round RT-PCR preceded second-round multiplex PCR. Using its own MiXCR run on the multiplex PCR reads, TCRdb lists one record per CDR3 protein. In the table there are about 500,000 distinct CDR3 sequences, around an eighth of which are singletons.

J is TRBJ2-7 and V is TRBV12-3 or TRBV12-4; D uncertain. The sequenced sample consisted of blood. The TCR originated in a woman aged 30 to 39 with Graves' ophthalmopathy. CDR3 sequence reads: CASSFNTYEQYV. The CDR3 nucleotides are TGTGCCAGCAGTTTCAATACCTACGAGCAGTACGTC.